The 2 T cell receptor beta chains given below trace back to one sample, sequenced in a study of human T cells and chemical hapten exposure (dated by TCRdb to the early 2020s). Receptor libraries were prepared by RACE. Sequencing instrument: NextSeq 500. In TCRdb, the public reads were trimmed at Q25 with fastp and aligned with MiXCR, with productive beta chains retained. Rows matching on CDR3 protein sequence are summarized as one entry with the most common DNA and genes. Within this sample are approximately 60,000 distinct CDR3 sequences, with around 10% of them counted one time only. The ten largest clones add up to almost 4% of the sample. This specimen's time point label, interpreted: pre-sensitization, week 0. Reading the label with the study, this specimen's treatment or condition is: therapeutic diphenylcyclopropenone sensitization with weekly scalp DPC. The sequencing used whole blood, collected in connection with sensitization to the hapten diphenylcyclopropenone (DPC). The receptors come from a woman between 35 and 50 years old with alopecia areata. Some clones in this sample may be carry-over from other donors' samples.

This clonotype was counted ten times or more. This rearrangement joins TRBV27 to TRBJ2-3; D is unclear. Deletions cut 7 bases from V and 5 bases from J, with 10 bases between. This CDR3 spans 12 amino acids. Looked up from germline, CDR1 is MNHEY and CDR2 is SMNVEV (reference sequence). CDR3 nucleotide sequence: TGTGCCAGCAAAGGTTTAGGAGATACGCAGTATTTT. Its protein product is CASKGLGDTQYF.

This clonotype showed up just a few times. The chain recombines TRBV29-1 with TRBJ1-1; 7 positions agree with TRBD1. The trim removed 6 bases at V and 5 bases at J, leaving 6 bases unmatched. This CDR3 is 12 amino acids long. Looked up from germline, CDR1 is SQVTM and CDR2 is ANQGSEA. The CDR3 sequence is CSVQTGRTEAFF. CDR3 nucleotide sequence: TGCAGCGTCCAGACAGGGCGGACTGAAGCTTTCTTT.